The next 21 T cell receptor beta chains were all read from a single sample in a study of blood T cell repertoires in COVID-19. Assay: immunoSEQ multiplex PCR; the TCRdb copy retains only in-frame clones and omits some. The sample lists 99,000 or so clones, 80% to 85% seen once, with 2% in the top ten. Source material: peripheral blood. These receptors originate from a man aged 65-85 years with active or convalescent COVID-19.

This CDR3 reads CASSPIAGGPGEQFF. The CDR3 nucleotides are TGTGCCAGCAGCCCTATCGCCGGGGGGCCGGGTGAGCAGTTCTTC. The V call is TRBV6-6, the J call TRBJ2-1; tentatively, D is TRBD2 (7 bases). Germline V gene lookup returns CDR1 MNHNY and CDR2 SVGAGI (reference sequence). The CDR3 is 15 amino acids. The V and J ends lost 6 bases and 9 bases respectively, with 21 bases between them.

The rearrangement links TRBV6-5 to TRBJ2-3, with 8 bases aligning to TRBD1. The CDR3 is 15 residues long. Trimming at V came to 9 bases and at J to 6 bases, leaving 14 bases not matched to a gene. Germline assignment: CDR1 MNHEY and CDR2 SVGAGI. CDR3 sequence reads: CASYRGATRGDTQYF. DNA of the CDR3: TGTGCCAGTTACAGGGGGGCCACCCGGGGGGATACGCAGTATTTT.

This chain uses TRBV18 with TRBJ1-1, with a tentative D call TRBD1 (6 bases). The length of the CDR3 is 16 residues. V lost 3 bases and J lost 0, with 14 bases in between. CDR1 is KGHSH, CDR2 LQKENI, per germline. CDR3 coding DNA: TGTGCCAGCTCACCGGGACACCACCTCATGAACACTGAAGCTTTCTTT. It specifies CASSPGHHLMNTEAFF.

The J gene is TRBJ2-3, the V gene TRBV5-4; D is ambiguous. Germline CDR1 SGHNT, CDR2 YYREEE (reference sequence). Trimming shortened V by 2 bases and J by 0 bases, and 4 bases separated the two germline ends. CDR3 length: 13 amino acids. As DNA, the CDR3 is TGTGCCAGCAGCTTTCCTAGCACAGATACGCAGTATTTT. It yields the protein CASSFPSTDTQYF.

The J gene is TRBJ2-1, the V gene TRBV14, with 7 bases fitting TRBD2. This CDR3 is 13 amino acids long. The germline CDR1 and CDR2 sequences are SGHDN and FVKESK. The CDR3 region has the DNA TGTGCAGCAGGCGGGGGAGGGAACCATGAGCAGTTCTTC. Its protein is CAAGGGGNHEQFF.

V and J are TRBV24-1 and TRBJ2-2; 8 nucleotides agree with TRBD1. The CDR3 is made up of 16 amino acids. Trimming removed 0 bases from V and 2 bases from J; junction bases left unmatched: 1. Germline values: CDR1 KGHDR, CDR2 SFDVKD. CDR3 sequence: CATSDLTGGNTGELFF. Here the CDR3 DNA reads TGTGCCACCAGTGATTTGACAGGGGGAAACACCGGGGAGCTGTTTTTT.

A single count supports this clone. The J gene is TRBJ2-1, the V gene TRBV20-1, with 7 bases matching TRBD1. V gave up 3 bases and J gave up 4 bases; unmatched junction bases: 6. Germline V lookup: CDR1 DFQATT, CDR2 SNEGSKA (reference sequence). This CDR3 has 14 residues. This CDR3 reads CSASSNRGYNEQFF. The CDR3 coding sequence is TGCAGTGCTAGTTCGAACAGGGGTTACAATGAGCAGTTCTTC.

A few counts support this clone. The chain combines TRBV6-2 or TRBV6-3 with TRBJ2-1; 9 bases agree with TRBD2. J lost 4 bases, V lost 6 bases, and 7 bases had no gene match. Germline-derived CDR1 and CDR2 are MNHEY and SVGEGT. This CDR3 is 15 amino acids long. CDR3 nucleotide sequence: TGTGCCAGCAGCTCCAGCGGGGGGATGTACAATGAGCAGTTCTTC. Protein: CASSSSGGMYNEQFF.

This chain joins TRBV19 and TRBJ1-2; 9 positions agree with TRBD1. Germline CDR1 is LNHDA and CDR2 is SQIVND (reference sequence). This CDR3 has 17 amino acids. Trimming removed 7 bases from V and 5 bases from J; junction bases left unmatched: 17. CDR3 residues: CASISSDGQGLGYGYTF. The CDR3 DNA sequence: TGTGCCAGTATCTCATCCGATGGACAGGGGTTAGGATATGGCTACACCTTC.

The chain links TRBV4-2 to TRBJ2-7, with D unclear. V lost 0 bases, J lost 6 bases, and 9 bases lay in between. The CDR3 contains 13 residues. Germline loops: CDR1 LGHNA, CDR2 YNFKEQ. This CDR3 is CASSQEIQSEQYF. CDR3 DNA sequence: TGTGCCAGCAGCCAAGAAATACAGAGCGAGCAGTACTTC.

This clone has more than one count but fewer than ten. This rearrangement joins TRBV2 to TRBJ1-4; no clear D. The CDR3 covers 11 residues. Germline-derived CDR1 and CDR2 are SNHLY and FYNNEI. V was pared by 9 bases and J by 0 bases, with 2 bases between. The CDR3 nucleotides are TGTGCCAGTACAACTAATGAAAAACTGTTTTTT. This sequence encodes CASTTNEKLFF.

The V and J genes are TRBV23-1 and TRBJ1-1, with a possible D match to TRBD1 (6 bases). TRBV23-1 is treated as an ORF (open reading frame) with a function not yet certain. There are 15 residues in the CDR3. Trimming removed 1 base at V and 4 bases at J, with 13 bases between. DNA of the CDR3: TGCGCCAGCAGTCAATTGCGGGAGGGGGGCACTGAAGCTTTCTTT. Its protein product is CASSQLREGGTEAFF.

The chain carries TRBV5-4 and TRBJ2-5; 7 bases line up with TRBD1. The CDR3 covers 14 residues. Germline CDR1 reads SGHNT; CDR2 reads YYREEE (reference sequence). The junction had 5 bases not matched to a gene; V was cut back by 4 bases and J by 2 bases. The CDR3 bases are TGTGCCAGCAGCCTCCGGGACAGACAAGAGACCCAGTACTTC. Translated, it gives CASSLRDRQETQYF.

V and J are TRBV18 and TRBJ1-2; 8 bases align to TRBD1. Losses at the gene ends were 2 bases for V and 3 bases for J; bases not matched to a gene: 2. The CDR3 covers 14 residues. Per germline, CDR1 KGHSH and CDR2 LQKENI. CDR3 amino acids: CASSPETGDYGYTF. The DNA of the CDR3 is TGTGCCAGCTCACCAGAGACAGGGGACTATGGCTACACCTTC.

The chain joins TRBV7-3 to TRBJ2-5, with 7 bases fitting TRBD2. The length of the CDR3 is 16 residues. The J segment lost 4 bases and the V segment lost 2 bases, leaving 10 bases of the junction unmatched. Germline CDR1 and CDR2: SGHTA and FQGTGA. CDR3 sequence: CASSLAGVVSGETQYF. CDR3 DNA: TGTGCCAGCAGCTTAGCGGGGGTTGTAAGTGGAGAGACCCAGTACTTC.

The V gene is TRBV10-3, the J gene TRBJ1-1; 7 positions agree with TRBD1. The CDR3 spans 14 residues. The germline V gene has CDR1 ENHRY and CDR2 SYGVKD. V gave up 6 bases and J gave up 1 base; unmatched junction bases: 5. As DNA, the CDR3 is TGTGCCATCAGGATGGACAGGCGGAACACTGAAGCTTTCTTT. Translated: CAIRMDRRNTEAFF.

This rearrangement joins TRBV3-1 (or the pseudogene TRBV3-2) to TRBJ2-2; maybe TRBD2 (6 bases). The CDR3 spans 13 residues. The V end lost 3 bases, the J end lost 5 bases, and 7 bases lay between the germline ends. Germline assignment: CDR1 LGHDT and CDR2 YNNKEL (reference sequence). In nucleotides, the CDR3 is TGTGCCAGCAGCCAGGCGGGGACCGGGGAGCTGTTTTTT. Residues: CASSQAGTGELFF.

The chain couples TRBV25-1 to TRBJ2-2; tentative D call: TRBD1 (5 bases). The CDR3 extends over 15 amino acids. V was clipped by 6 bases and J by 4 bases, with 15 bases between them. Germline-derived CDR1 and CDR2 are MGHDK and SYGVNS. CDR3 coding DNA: TGTGCCAGCAGCTCAAGGGGTTCCCCCACCGGGGAGCTGTTTTTT. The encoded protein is CASSSRGSPTGELFF.

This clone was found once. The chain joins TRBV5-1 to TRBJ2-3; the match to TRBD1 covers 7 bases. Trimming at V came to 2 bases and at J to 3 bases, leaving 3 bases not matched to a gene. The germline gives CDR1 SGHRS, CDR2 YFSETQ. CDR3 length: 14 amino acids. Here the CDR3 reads CASSFGQETDTQYF. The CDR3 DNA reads TGCGCCAGCAGCTTCGGACAGGAGACAGATACGCAGTATTTT.

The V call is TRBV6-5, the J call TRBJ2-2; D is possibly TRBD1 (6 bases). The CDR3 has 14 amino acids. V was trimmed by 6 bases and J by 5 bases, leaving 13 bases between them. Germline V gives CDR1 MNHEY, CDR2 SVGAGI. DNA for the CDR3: TGTGCCAGCAGCCCGGCCAGGGGTACCGGGGAGCTGTTTTTT. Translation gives CASSPARGTGELFF.

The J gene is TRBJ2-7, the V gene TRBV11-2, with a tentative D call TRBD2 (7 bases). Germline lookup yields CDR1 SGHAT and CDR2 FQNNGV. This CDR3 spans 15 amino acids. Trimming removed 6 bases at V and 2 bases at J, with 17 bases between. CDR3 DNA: TGTGCCAGCAGTGTCCACCGGGGGGACACCTACGAGCAGTACTTC. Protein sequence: CASSVHRGDTYEQYF.